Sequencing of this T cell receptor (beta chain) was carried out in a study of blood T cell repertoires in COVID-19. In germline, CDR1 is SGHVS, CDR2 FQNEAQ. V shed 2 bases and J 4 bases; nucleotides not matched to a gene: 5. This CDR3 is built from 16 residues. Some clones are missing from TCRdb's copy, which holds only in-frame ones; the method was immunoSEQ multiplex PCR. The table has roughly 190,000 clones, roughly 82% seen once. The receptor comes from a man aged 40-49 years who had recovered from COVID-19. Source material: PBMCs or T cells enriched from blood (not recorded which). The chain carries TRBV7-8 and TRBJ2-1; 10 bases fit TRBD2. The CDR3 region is CASSLLAGVGYNEQFF. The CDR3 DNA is TGTGCCAGCAGCTTACTAGCGGGAGTAGGGTACAATGAGCAGTTCTTC.